This T cell receptor beta chain was sequenced for a study of spatial heterogeneity in lung cancer (dated by TCRdb to between 2018 and 2020). For the study in its entirety: Beta-chain transcripts were consistently detected in greater numbers than alpha-chain transcripts, which likely reflects a higher abundance of beta-chain transcripts. In the raw uncorrected reads, each unique combination of TCR and UMI appeared more than ten times on average. In non-small cell lung cancer, the study quantitatively compared TCR alpha and beta repertoires across several tumor regions, matched nontumor lung, and blood. Nonsynonymous mutation counts, determined by whole-exome sequencing of tumor tissue, were related to features of the TCR repertoire. At surgery, both alpha and beta chains were TCR-sequenced in over 200 tumor regions, 64 matched nontumor lung samples and some 60 PBMC samples. The study at large found these results: Ubiquitous expanded tumor TCRs were found in blood more often at tumor resection than at routine follow-up. Confirming at a functional level the hypothesis that regional TCRs recognize regional mutations was considered to require additional single-cell paired TCR alpha and beta sequencing.

With respect to this clonotype: Its antigen target is currently unknown. Per-base qualities were not stored, and no clone one base away is much larger.

Library generation was performed with 5' RACE. TCRdb names NextSeq 500 as the instrument used. In the TCR library protocol, a unique molecular identifier was attached to each TCR cDNA molecule so that PCR and sequencing errors could be corrected. Per the authors' processing: Decombinator tools were used for TCR identification, UMI-based error correction and CDR3 extraction. Expanded TCRs were defined as those above a frequency of 2 per 1,000, corresponding to the top 1% of the tumor frequency distribution. Each repertoire was subsampled 100 times to 5,000 TCRs, after which Renyi diversity was computed with the R vegan package. CDR3 similarity networks were constructed using string-kernel similarity of amino acid triplets, with links drawn between CDR3s whose pairwise similarity was above 0.82. TCRdb reprocessing: public reads trimmed at Q25 with fastp, clones called with MiXCR, in-frame beta chains kept. A single entry per CDR3 protein holds the most common genes and DNA from its merged rows. It is TCRdb's table, rather than the study itself, that gives the V and J calls and clone size. This sample comprises around 24,000 distinct CDR3 sequences, 5.5% to 7% of them detected only once. Around 15% of the sample comes from the top ten.

V is pruned by 0 bases and J by 3 bases, leaving 5 bases of the junction without a gene match. CDR1 and CDR2 (SGDLS, YYNGEE) derive from the germline V gene. The CDR3 spans 15 residues, from the cysteine through the phenylalanine. Only the CDR3 region is kept as DNA, spanning 45 bases read in frame from base 1. Taken with the paper, the label for time point translates to: sample taken at primary tumor resection. For TCR sequencing, whole RNA was extracted from tumor and nontumor lung tissue, or from cryopreserved PBMC samples, and no cell sorting was done. Donors were around 71 patients with early-stage, untreated non-small cell lung cancer from the lung TRACERx cohort. Only patients with enough RNA available from two or more tumor regions were chosen for TCR sequencing.

This clonotype originated in a male donor with early-stage non-small cell lung cancer. The receptor chain draws on TRBV9 and TRBJ2-7, and 8 bases in between align with TRBD2. This specimen consisted of PBMCs, obtained at surgery. The CDR3 reads CASSVGVAGRYEQYF. The sequence in DNA is TGTGCCAGCAGCGTAGGAGTAGCGGGACGCTACGAGCAGTACTTC.